This TCR beta chain was captured by sequencing in a study of T cells in Graves' hyperthyroidism and ophthalmopathy. Study-level background: Peripheral blood was collected at initial diagnosis, before any treatment.

General study findings and limits: The blood repertoire included most of the expanded thyroid clonotypes above 0.001.

The sample holds many counts of this clonotype. The antigen remains unidentified. From RNA transcripts, TCR beta CDR3 regions were amplified. The TCR CDR3 was amplified in a first-round RT-PCR using the HTBI primer set. TCRdb re-derived calls from the multiplex PCR reads in MiXCR, one entry per CDR3 protein. The sample has about 740,000 distinct CDR3 sequences, around 15% seen once; the top ten hold roughly a tenth. This CDR3 comprises 14 residues. Per the germline V gene, CDR1 is SNHLY and CDR2 is FYNNEI. After removal of 4 bases from V and 4 bases from J, the junction contained 4 bases not matched to a gene.

The source of this sequence is a woman aged 18-29 years with Graves' hyperthyroidism. Sequences were obtained from blood. The chain uses TRBV2 and TRBJ2-1; 7 nucleotides line up with TRBD2. The CDR3 here is CASSVLANYNEQFF. CDR3 coding DNA: TGTGCCAGCAGTGTACTAGCGAATTACAATGAGCAGTTCTTC.